This TCR beta chain comes out of a study of cytomegalovirus exposure and HLA in healthy donors. Study results and limitations: Listed as cytomegalovirus-associated were 164 TCR beta chains.

PCR employed 60 Vbeta and 13 Jbeta primers. The data were produced by immunoSEQ multiplex PCR, yet TCRdb's version contains in-frame clones alone and is incomplete. This repertoire shows 170,000 or so clones, roughly 80% found once; its top ten account for about 7%. The CDR3 is made up of 13 amino acids. The germline CDR1 and CDR2 sequences are LNHNV and YYDKDF (reference sequence). V gave up 0 bases and J gave up 5 bases, with 7 bases separating them. A note on this clone: Its target is not known.

The sequencing input was PBMCs. The chain employs TRBV15 and TRBJ1-1; a possible D gene is TRBD1 (5 bases). The clonotype was recovered from a man between 25 and 39 years old in good health and CMV-seropositive. CDR3 in amino acids: CATSRDKGTEAFF. CDR3 bases: TGTGCCACCAGCAGAGACAAGGGGACTGAAGCTTTCTTT.